Listed below are T cell receptor beta chains from one sample, sequenced in a study of blood T cell repertoires in COVID-19. Libraries were prepared by immunoSEQ multiplex PCR; TCRdb keeps only in-frame clonotypes and omits some of them. This sample carries a few hundred thousand clones, around 85% of them seen once, and the ten largest clones take around 20%. Sequencing used PBMCs or T cells enriched from blood (not recorded which). The receptors stem from a man aged 35 to 55 who had recovered from COVID-19. Both conserved end residues are part of each CDR3. The order of the fields is CDR3 DNA, CDR3 protein, J gene, D gene, V gene, clone size. A D gene is named only where the DNA matches it firmly. Expanded clones are given a class, and other clones once, few, many or no size at all.

DNA: TGTGCCAGCAGCTTAGGCCTTGGACAGGGGGTATTCGAGCAGTACTTC
CDR3: CASSLGLGQGVFEQYF
J: TRBJ2-7
D: TRBD1
V: TRBV13
size: .

DNA: TGCGCCAGCAGTGAGGGGGCAGTTAGCACAGATACGCAGTATTTT
CDR3: CASSEGAVSTDTQYF
J: TRBJ2-3
D: .
V: TRBV10-2
size: .

DNA: TGTGCCAGCAGCCCAAGGGGGACGGCCTACGAGCAGTACTTC
CDR3: CASSPRGTAYEQYF
J: TRBJ2-7
D: .
V: TRBV7-6
size: .

DNA: TGCGCCAGCAGCCAACGCATCTGGAGTGAGCAGATTGACACCGGGGAGCTGTTTTTT
CDR3: CASSQRIWSEQIDTGELFF
J: TRBJ2-2
D: .
V: TRBV4-3
size: .

DNA: TGTGCCAGCAGTGAGGTCGGCGGCGAGCAGTACTTC
CDR3: CASSEVGGEQYF
J: TRBJ2-7
D: .
V: TRBV25-1
size: .

DNA: TGTGCCAGCAGCTTGCCAGGGCTAGCGGCCTCAGAGCAGTACTTC
CDR3: CASSLPGLAASEQYF
J: TRBJ2-7
D: TRBD2
V: TRBV5-6
size: .

DNA: TGCGCCAGCAGCCAAGTACCAGGGAACACTGAAGCTTTCTTT
CDR3: CASSQVPGNTEAFF
J: TRBJ1-1
D: .
V: TRBV4-1
size: .

DNA: TGTGCCAGCCAAAAATCAGGGGTAGATACCGGGGAGCTGTTTTTT
CDR3: CASQKSGVDTGELFF
J: TRBJ2-2
D: .
V: TRBV9
size: .

DNA: TGCGCCAGCAGCCACCTTTCCGAAGAGACCCAGTACTTC
CDR3: CASSHLSEETQYF
J: TRBJ2-5
D: .
V: TRBV4-1
size: .

DNA: TGCGCCAGCAGCGTCGGATTAACTAGCGGGAACACCGGGGAGCTGTTTTTT
CDR3: CASSVGLTSGNTGELFF
J: TRBJ2-2
D: TRBD2
V: TRBV10-1
size: .

DNA: TGTGCCACCAGCAGAGACCAGGGAAGCTACGAGCAGTACTTC
CDR3: CATSRDQGSYEQYF
J: TRBJ2-7
D: .
V: TRBV15
size: few

DNA: TGTGCCAGCAGCCGGATTTTCCAACGGACTATCGGGCATGAGCAGTTCTTC
CDR3: CASSRIFQRTIGHEQFF
J: TRBJ2-1
D: .
V: TRBV11-3
size: .

DNA: TGTGCCAGCAGCAGTAAACCAGGGGTGCGTGGCTACACCTTC
CDR3: CASSSKPGVRGYTF
J: TRBJ1-2
D: .
V: TRBV3-1/TRBV3-2
size: .

DNA: TGTGCCTGGAGTGGGGTAGCGGGAGCCCGAATGGAGACCCAGTACTTC
CDR3: CAWSGVAGARMETQYF
J: TRBJ2-5
D: TRBD2
V: TRBV30
size: .

DNA: TGTGCCAGCAGCCCGACAGGGGTTTCTGACTATGGCTACACCTTC
CDR3: CASSPTGVSDYGYTF
J: TRBJ1-2
D: TRBD1
V: TRBV6-5
size: few

DNA: TGTGCTAGTGGTTTGGTCCATAGCGGGAGCACCTACGAGCAGTACTTC
CDR3: CASGLVHSGSTYEQYF
J: TRBJ2-7
D: TRBD2
V: TRBV12-5
size: .